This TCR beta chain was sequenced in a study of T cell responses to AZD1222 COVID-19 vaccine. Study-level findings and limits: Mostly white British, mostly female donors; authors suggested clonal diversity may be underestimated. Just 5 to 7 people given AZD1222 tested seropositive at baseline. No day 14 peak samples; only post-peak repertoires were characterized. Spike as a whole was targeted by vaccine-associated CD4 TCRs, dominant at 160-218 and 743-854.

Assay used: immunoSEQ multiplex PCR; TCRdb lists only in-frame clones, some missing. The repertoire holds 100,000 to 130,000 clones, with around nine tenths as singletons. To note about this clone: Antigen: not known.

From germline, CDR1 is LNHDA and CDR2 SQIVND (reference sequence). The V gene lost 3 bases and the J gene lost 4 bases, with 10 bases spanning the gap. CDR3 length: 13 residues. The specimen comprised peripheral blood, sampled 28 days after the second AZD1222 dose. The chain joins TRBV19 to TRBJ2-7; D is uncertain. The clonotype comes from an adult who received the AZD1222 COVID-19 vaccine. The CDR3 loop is CASSIGSGYEQYF. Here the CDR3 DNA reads TGTGCCAGTAGTATTGGGTCCGGGTACGAGCAGTACTTC.